This TCR beta chain was recorded in a study of cytomegalovirus exposure and HLA in healthy donors. Measured with immunoSEQ multiplex PCR; TCRdb has only the in-frame clones, and not every one. The repertoire has about 200,000 clones, roughly 81% of them found once; the top ten carry less than 1.5%. From germline, CDR1 is LNHDA and CDR2 SQIVND (reference sequence). V was pared by 8 bases and J by 3 bases, with 1 base of the junction left unmatched. CDR3 length: 11 amino acids. The TCR was taken from a woman in her 30s in good health and CMV-seronegative. Sequencing was carried out using PBMCs. This chain joins TRBV19 and TRBJ2-7; 7 bases line up with TRBD2. CDR3 nucleotides: TGTGCCAGTGGGGGGGTCTACGAGCAGTACTTC. This sequence encodes CASGGVYEQYF. Looking up the rest from reference TRBV19 and TRBJ2-7 gives the full variable domain: DGGITQSPKYLFRKEGQNVTLSCEQNLNHDAMYWYRQDPGQGLRLIYYSQIVNDFQKGDIAEGYSVSREKKESFPLTVTSAQKNPTAFYLCASGGVYEQYFGPGTRLTVT.